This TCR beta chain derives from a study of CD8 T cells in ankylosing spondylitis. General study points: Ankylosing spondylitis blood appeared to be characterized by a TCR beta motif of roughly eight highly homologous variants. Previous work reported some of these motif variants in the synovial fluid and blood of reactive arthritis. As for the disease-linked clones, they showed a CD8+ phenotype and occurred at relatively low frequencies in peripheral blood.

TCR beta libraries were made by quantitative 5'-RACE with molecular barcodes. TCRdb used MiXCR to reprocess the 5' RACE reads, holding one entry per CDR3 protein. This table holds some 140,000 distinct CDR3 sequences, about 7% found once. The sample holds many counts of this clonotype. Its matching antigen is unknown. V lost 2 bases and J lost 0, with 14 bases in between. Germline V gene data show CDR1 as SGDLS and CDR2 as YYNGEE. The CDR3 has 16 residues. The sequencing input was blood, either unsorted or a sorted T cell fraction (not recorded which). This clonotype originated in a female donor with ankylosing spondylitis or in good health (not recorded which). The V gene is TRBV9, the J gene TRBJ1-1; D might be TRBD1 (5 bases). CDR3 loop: CASSVNFDRLNTEAFF. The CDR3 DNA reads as TGTGCCAGCAGCGTGAATTTTGACAGATTGAACACTGAAGCTTTCTTT.